Shown below are 30 T cell receptor beta chains from a single sample sequenced in a study of CD8 T cells in Susac syndrome. An amount of RNA that ranged from roughly 0.5 to 1 ug was reverse transcribed with random hexamers. TCRdb ran MiXCR on the immunoSEQ multiplex PCR reads and lists one entry per CDR3 protein. Among 250,000 to 350,000 distinct CDR3 sequences listed, roughly nine tenths were seen once. The specimen sequenced was CD4+ T cells from PBMCs. These receptors were collected from a human donor with multiple sclerosis.

The V gene is TRBV7-2, the J gene TRBJ1-5; no reliable D call. The CDR3 extends over 14 amino acids. V gave up 5 bases and J gave up 3 bases, with 11 bases separating them. Germline V gene sequence: CDR1 SGHTA, CDR2 FQGNSA. This CDR3 reads CASSPTPLNQPQHF. The CDR3 nucleotides are TGTGCCAGCAGCCCGACACCCCTCAATCAGCCCCAGCATTTT.

This clonotype was detected only a few times. The chain carries TRBV12-3 or TRBV12-4 and TRBJ1-1; weak D call: TRBD1 (5 bases). The CDR3 extends over 15 amino acids. Trimming took 7 bases from V and 2 from J, leaving 17 bases between them. In DNA form, the CDR3 reads TGTGCCAGCATCCCTACAGTAGGGGCAAACACTGAAGCTTTCTTT. Translating gives CASIPTVGANTEAFF.

The chain recombines TRBV4-1 with TRBJ1-1; D remains unclear. V lost 3 bases and J 4 bases, leaving 15 bases between the germline ends. The CDR3 runs to 15 residues. Germline CDR1 is MGHRA and CDR2 is YSYEKL. Written as DNA, the CDR3 is TGCGCCAGCAGCCAGCCCACTTTAAGGACCACTGAAGCTTTCTTT. Translation: CASSQPTLRTTEAFF.

The chain carries TRBV29-1 and TRBJ1-1, with TRBD1 as a possible D gene (5 bases). The length of the CDR3 is 13 residues. V lost 4 bases to trimming and J lost 7 bases, with 16 bases between them. Germline CDR1 is SQVTM and CDR2 is ANQGSEA. The CDR3, as DNA: TGCAGCGTTGCTCGCCAGATCGGGGGTGAAGCTTTCTTT. Its protein is CSVARQIGGEAFF.

This clonotype has just a few counts. V is TRBV4-2 and J is TRBJ2-5; D is unclear. With 4 bases removed from V and 0 bases from J, the gap between germline ends came to 9 bases. Germline V gene lookup returns CDR1 LGHNA and CDR2 YNFKEQ. The CDR3 is 14 residues long. The CDR3 is CASSPAADQETQYF. CDR3 nucleotides: TGTGCCAGCAGCCCCGCCGCGGACCAAGAGACCCAGTACTTC.

The table lists this clonotype with a count of one. This chain uses TRBV7-9 with TRBJ2-4, with D possibly being TRBD2 (5 bases). This CDR3 has 15 residues. Germline V gene lookup returns CDR1 SEHNR and CDR2 FQNEAQ (reference sequence). Trimming stripped 5 bases from V and 2 bases from J, with 13 bases between. The CDR3: CASSHSSGTKNIQYF. The CDR3, as DNA: TGTGCCAGCAGCCATTCTTCGGGGACCAAAAACATTCAGTACTTC.

The CDR3 sequence: CASGGQRTNTEAFF. Here the CDR3 DNA reads TGTGCCAGCGGAGGACAGCGCACGAACACTGAAGCTTTCTTT. The rearrangement joins TRBV2 to TRBJ1-1, with a possible D match to TRBD1 (6 bases). In germline, CDR1 is SNHLY, CDR2 FYNNEI. Trimming pared 8 bases from V and 1 base from J, leaving 14 bases between. CDR3 length: 14 amino acids.

The chain has TRBV2 and TRBJ1-3; D gene ambiguous. The CDR3 totals 14 residues. CDR1 is SNHLY and CDR2 is FYNNEI in the germline V gene. V gave up 2 bases and J gave up 0 bases, with 5 bases separating them. CDR3 protein: CASSEINSGNTIYF. DNA for the CDR3: TGTGCCAGCAGTGAAATCAACTCTGGAAACACCATATATTTT.

The chain recombines TRBV19 with TRBJ1-1, with no clear D. Trimming stripped 4 bases from V and 7 bases from J, with 19 bases between. This CDR3 contains 15 residues. The germline V gene has CDR1 LNHDA and CDR2 SQIVND (reference sequence). CDR3 coding DNA: TGTGCCAGTAGTAGTTGGTCTAAAGGAGGGAATGAAGCTTTCTTT. Its translation is CASSSWSKGGNEAFF.

V and J are TRBV29-1 and TRBJ2-5, with 7 bases matching TRBD1. Losses at the gene ends were 7 bases for V and 1 base for J; bases not matched to a gene: 3. This CDR3 contains 12 residues. CDR1 is SQVTM and CDR2 is ANQGSEA in the germline V gene. In DNA, the CDR3 is TGCAGCGCCGACAGGGTCCAAGAGACCCAGTACTTC. It encodes CSADRVQETQYF.

The V call is TRBV18, the J call TRBJ2-1, with 9 bases that match TRBD1. The junction had 7 bases not matched to a gene; V was cut back by 3 bases and J by 4 bases. In germline, CDR1 is KGHSH, CDR2 LQKENI. The CDR3 is 16 amino acids. The CDR3 sequence: CASSPTGQGQYNEQFF. CDR3 sequence (DNA): TGTGCCAGCTCACCCACGGGACAGGGCCAATACAATGAGCAGTTCTTC.

This clonotype was recorded only once. V usage is TRBV20-1 and J usage is TRBJ1-1, with D unclear. Trimming left V 5 bases short and J 8 bases short, with 12 bases between. Germline CDR1 is DFQATT and CDR2 is SNEGSKA (reference sequence). CDR3 length: 11 amino acids. The CDR3 spells CSACQEVEAFF. CDR3 sequence (DNA): TGCAGTGCTTGCCAGGAAGTCGAAGCTTTCTTT.

The V and J genes are TRBV7-9 and TRBJ1-3; D is perhaps TRBD1 (5 bases). The length of the CDR3 is 12 residues. The germline V and J ends were trimmed by 4 bases and 8 bases, with 9 bases remaining between them. Germline V lookup: CDR1 SEHNR, CDR2 FQNEAQ (reference sequence). The CDR3 DNA reads as TGTGCCAGCAGCTCCGACAGTCACACCATATATTTT. It translates to CASSSDSHTIYF.

The chain carries TRBV2 and TRBJ2-5; D unresolved. Trimming left V 11 bases short and J 2 bases short, with 15 bases between. Looked up from germline, CDR1 is SNHLY and CDR2 is FYNNEI. The CDR3 has 13 amino acids. The CDR3 reads CACTDLRQETQYF. CDR3 DNA sequence: TGTGCCTGCACTGACCTACGACAAGAGACCCAGTACTTC. Filled out from reference TRBV2 and TRBJ2-5, the complete variable domain reads EPEVTQTPSHQVTQMGQEVILRCVPISNHLYFYWYRQILGQKVEFLVSFYNNEISEKSEIFDDQFSVERPDGSNFTLKIRSTKLEDSAMYFCACTDLRQETQYFGPGTRLLVL.

The chain combines TRBV7-9 with TRBJ1-4; D not resolved. Trimming cost V 5 bases and J 0 bases, with 7 bases left between them. CDR1 is SEHNR and CDR2 is FQNEAQ in the germline V gene (reference sequence). The CDR3 runs to 14 residues. In DNA, the CDR3 is TGTGCCAGCAGCCCACGGACAACTAATGAAAAACTGTTTTTT. The encoded protein is CASSPRTTNEKLFF.

The chain uses TRBV5-6 and TRBJ1-5, with D unresolved. This CDR3 has 16 residues. Germline CDR1 and CDR2: SGHDT and YYEEEE. V lost 0 bases and J lost 5, with 15 bases in between. CDR3 sequence: CASSLGGGVPHQPQHF. CDR3 in DNA: TGTGCCAGCAGCTTGGGGGGTGGGGTCCCGCATCAGCCCCAGCATTTT. The whole variable domain, remainder taken from reference TRBV5-6 and TRBJ1-5, is DAGVTQSPTHLIKTRGQQVTLRCSPKSGHDTVSWYQQALGQGPQFIFQYYEEEERQRGNFPDRFSGHQFPNYSSELNVNALLLGDSALYLCASSLGGGVPHQPQHFGDGTRLSIL.

DNA for the CDR3: TGTGCCAGCAGCCAAGGGGGGGCGGTATCAGATACGCAGTATTTT. This encodes CASSQGGAVSDTQYF. This rearrangement joins TRBV3-1 to TRBJ2-3, with D perhaps matching TRBD1 or TRBD2 (6 bases each). The germline V gene encodes CDR1 LGHDT and CDR2 YNNKEL (reference sequence). Trimming removed 1 base at V and 4 bases at J, with 12 bases between. This CDR3 has 15 residues.

The chain is built from TRBV7-8 and TRBJ2-5, with 9 positions matching TRBD1. Germline CDR1 reads SGHVS; CDR2 reads FQNEAQ. Germline trimming cut 4 bases from V and 7 bases from J; bases unmatched to any gene: 4. This CDR3 is built from 13 residues. CDR3 sequence reads: CASSSTGGGTQYF. The CDR3 DNA is TGTGCCAGCAGCTCGACAGGGGGAGGGACCCAGTACTTC.

The gene calls are TRBV4-2 and TRBJ2-7, with 8 bases matching TRBD2. The germline gives CDR1 LGHNA, CDR2 YNFKEQ. The CDR3 covers 16 residues. V shed 0 bases and J 1 base; nucleotides not matched to a gene: 5. The CDR3 region is CASSQDVTSGSYEQYF. CDR3 coding DNA: TGTGCCAGCAGCCAAGATGTTACTAGCGGATCCTACGAGCAGTACTTC.

The chain couples TRBV12-3 or TRBV12-4 to TRBJ1-6, with 7 bases that match TRBD1. The CDR3 has 16 residues. V dropped 6 bases and J dropped 6; count of bases not matched to a gene: 11. The CDR3 region is CASRPAAGTANSPLHF. Here the CDR3 DNA reads TGTGCCAGCAGGCCGGCCGCCGGGACAGCTAATTCACCCCTCCACTTT.

This chain connects TRBV6-2 or TRBV6-3 to TRBJ2-1, with D maybe TRBD1 (6 bases). Trimming left V 6 bases short and J 4 bases short, with 10 bases between. Germline CDR1 reads MNHEY; CDR2 reads SVGEGT. CDR3 length: 13 amino acids. DNA for the CDR3: TGTGCCAGCAGCAAAGGGACATACAATGAGCAGTTCTTC. Amino acid sequence: CASSKGTYNEQFF.

The chain joins TRBV19 to TRBJ2-1, with 12 bases lining up with TRBD2. The germline CDR1 and CDR2 sequences are LNHDA and SQIVND (reference sequence). The V and J ends lost 5 bases and 3 bases, in that order; junction bases with no gene match: 5. The CDR3 loop spans 16 amino acids. This chain's CDR3 is CASSPMGLAGYNEQFF. The CDR3 DNA reads as TGTGCCAGTAGTCCAATGGGACTAGCGGGCTACAATGAGCAGTTCTTC.

This clonotype has only one observation. The CDR3: CASSYSGQGNQPQHF. The CDR3 bases are TGTGCCAGCAGTTACTCGGGACAGGGCAATCAGCCCCAGCATTTT. This chain links TRBV6-6 with TRBJ1-5, with 8 nucleotides matching TRBD1. J lost 2 bases, V lost 0 bases, and 0 bases had no gene match. The CDR3 covers 15 residues. Germline loops: CDR1 MNHNY, CDR2 SVGAGI (reference sequence).

The chain employs TRBV12-3 or TRBV12-4 and TRBJ2-1, with TRBD2 as a possible D gene (5 bases). Trimming cost V 4 bases and J 13 bases, with 20 bases left between them. The CDR3 sequence is 14 residues long. CDR3 sequence reads: CASSSYLGESGQFF. The CDR3 bases are TGTGCCAGCAGTTCGTACCTTGGGGAGTCAGGACAGTTCTTC.

This chain joins TRBV5-4 and TRBJ1-1, with a weak D call TRBD1 (6 bases). This CDR3 spans 15 amino acids. The V gene's germline CDR1 is SGHNT and CDR2 YYREEE (reference sequence). V was shortened by 4 bases and J by 8 bases, with 21 bases between the two germline ends. The CDR3 region is CASSLPPGGPGEAFF. DNA of the CDR3: TGTGCCAGCAGCCTCCCGCCCGGGGGCCCCGGGGAAGCTTTCTTT. Using reference TRBV5-4 and TRBJ1-1 for the parts outside the CDR3, the full variable domain is ETGVTQSPTHLIKTRGQQVTLRCSSQSGHNTVSWYQQALGQGPQFIFQYYREEENGRGNFPPRFSGLQFPNYSSELNVNALELDDSALYLCASSLPPGGPGEAFFGQGTRLTVV.

V and J are TRBV20-1 and TRBJ2-2; D is possibly TRBD2 (7 bases). The germline gives CDR1 DFQATT, CDR2 SNEGSKA (reference sequence). V gave up 6 bases and J gave up 7 bases, with 18 bases separating them. The CDR3 runs to 14 residues. CDR3 residues: CSAPVGGPDGELFF. The DNA for the CDR3 is TGCAGTGCCCCTGTGGGGGGGCCTGACGGGGAGCTGTTTTTT.

J is TRBJ1-1 and V is TRBV15; tentative D call: TRBD1 (5 bases). Trimming cost V 3 bases and J 1 base, with 12 bases left between them. CDR1 and CDR2 (germline): LNHNV, YYDKDF (reference sequence). This CDR3 region has 15 residues. The CDR3 nucleotides read TGTGCCACCAGCAGTCCAGGGCGCTGGAACACTGAAGCTTTCTTT. It is translated as CATSSPGRWNTEAFF.

The chain recombines TRBV7-2 with TRBJ1-4; perhaps TRBD1 as D (6 bases). This CDR3 comprises 11 residues. Trimming left V 1 base short and J 14 bases short, with 8 bases between. Per germline, CDR1 SGHTA and CDR2 FQGNSA. CDR3 amino acids: CASSLGQGLFF. CDR3 nucleotide sequence: TGTGCCAGCAGCTTAGGGCAGGGGCTGTTTTTT.

This clonotype was seen once. This sequence joins TRBV19 and TRBJ2-3, with 8 bases identical to TRBD2. Germline lookup yields CDR1 LNHDA and CDR2 SQIVND (reference sequence). This CDR3 is built from 14 residues. With V trimmed by 3 bases and J by 5 bases, 4 bases remained unmatched. CDR3: CASSMRRGVDTQYF. The CDR3 DNA sequence: TGTGCCAGTAGTATGAGGCGGGGGGTAGATACGCAGTATTTT.

V usage is TRBV5-1 and J usage is TRBJ1-1, with D unresolved. Germline V CDR1 and CDR2: SGHRS, YFSETQ. This CDR3 has 14 residues. Trimming pared 5 bases from V and 0 bases from J, leaving 11 bases between. DNA for the CDR3: TGCGCCAGCAGTATGCAGTCCATGAACACTGAAGCTTTCTTT. Translated, it gives CASSMQSMNTEAFF.